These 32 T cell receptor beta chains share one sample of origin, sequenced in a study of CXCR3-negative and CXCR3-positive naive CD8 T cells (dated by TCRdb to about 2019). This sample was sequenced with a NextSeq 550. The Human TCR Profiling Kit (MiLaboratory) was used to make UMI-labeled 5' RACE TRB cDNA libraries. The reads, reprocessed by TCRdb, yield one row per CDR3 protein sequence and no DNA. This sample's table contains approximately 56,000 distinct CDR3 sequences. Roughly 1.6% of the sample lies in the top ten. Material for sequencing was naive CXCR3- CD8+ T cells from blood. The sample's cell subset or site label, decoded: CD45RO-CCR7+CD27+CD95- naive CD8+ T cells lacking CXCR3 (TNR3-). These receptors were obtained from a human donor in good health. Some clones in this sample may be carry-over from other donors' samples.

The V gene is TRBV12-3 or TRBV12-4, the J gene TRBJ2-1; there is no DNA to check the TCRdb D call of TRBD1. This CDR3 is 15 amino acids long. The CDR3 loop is CASSFKGGSYNEQFF.

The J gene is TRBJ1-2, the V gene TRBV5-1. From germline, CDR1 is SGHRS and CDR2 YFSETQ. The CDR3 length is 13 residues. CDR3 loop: CASSLSPNYGYTF.

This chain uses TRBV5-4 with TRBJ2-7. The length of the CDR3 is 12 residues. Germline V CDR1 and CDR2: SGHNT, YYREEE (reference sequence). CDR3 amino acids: CASSLYGYEQYF.

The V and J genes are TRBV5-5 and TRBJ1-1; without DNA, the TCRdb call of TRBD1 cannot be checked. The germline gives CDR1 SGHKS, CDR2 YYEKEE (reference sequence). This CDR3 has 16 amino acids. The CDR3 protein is CASSSSTMTEETEAFF.

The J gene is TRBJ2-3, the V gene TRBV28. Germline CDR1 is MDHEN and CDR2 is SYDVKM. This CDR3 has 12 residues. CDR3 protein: CASSLAGDTQYF.

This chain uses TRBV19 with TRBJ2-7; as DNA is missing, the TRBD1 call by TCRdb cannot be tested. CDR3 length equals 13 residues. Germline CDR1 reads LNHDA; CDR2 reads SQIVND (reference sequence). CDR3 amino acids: CASQDPLSHEQYF. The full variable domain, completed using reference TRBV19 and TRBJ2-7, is DGGITQSPKYLFRKEGQNVTLSCEQNLNHDAMYWYRQDPGQGLRLIYYSQIVNDFQKGDIAEGYSVSREKKESFPLTVTSAQKNPTAFYLCASQDPLSHEQYFGPGTRLTVT.

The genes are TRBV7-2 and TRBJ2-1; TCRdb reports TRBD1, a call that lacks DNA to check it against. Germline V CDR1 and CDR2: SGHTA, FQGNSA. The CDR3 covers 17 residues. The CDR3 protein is CASSLVSGPGSYNEQFF.

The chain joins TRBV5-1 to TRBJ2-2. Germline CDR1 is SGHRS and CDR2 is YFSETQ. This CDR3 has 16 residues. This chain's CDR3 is CASRQEGSSNAGELFF.

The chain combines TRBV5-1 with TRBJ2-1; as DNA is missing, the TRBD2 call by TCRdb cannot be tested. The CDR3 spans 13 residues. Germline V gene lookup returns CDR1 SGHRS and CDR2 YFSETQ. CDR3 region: CASSLGGSVEQFF.

This CDR3 is CASRGLPPTINEQFF. V gene TRBV23-1 combines with J gene TRBJ2-1; TCRdb lists TRBD2, though no DNA is available to test this call. TRBV23-1 is noted as an ORF with a role that remains uncertain. The CDR3 totals 15 residues.

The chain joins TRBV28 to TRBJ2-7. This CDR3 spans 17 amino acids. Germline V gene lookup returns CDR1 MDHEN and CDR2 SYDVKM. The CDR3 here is CASSLSLKTSSLDEQYF.

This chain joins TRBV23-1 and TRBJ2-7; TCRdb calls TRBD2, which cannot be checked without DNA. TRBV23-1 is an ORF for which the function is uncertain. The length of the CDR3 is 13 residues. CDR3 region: CASPGGRAWEQYF.

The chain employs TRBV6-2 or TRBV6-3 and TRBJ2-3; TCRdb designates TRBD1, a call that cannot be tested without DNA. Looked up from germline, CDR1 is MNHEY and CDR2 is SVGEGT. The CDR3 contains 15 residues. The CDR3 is CASSYSSGGSDTQYF.

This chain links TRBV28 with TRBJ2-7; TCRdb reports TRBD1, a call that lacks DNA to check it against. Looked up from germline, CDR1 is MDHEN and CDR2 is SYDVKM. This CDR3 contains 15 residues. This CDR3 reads CASSLEGAVDYEQYF.

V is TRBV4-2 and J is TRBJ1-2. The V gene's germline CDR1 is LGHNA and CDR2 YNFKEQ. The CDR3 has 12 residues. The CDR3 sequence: CASSQGEYGYTF.

The CDR3 spells CASSYSTLAGTQETQYF. The chain carries TRBV6-5 and TRBJ2-5; the TCRdb call, TRBD2, lacks DNA for checking. Germline V gene lookup returns CDR1 MNHEY and CDR2 SVGAGI. There are 17 residues in the CDR3.

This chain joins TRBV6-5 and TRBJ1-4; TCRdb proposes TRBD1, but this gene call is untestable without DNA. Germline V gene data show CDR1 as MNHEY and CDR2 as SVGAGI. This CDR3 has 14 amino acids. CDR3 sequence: CASSPGTGAEKLFF.

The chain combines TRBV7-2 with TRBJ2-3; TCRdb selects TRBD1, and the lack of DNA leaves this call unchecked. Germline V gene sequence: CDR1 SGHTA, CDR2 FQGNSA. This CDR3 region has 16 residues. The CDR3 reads CASSLSTGRGTDTQYF. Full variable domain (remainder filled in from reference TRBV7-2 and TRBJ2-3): GAGVSQSPSNKVTEKGKDVELRCDPISGHTALYWYRQSLGQGLEFLIYFQGNSAPDKSGLPSDRFSAERTGGSVSTLTIQRTQQEDSAVYLCASSLSTGRGTDTQYFGPGTRLTVL.

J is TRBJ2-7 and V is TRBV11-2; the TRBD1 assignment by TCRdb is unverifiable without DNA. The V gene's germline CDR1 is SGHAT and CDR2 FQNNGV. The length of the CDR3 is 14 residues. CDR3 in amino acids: CASSLGGLSYEQYF. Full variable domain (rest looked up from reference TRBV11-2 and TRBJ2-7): EAGVAQSPRYKIIEKRQSVAFWCNPISGHATLYWYQQILGQGPKLLIQFQNNGVVDDSQLPKDRFSAERLKGVDSTLKIQPAKLEDSAVYLCASSLGGLSYEQYFGPGTRLTVT.

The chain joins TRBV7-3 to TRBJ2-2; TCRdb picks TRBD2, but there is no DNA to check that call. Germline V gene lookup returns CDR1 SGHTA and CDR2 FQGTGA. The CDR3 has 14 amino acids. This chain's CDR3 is CASSLTGGTGELFF.

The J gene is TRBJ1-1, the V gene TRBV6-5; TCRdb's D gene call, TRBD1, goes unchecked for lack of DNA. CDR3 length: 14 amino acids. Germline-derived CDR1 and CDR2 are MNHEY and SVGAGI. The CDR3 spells CASSLGFETGEAFF.

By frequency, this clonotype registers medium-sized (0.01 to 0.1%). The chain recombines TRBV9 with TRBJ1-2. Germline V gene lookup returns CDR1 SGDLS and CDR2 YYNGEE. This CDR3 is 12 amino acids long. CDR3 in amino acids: CASSVGSGGYTF.

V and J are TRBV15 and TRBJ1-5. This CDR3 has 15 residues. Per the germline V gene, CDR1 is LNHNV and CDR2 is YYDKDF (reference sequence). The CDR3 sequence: CATSGEEYSNQPQHF.

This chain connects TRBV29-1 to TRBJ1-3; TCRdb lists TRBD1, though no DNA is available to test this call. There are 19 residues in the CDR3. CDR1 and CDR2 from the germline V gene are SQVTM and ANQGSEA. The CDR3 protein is CSVQARGPEQRSSGNTIYF.

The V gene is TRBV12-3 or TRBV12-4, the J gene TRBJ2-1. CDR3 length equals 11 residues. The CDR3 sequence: CASGIYNEQFF.

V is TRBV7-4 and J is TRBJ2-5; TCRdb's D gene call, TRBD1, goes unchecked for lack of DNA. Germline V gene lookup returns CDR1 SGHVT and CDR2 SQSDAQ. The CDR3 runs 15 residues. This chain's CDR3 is CASTKEGGGLETQYF. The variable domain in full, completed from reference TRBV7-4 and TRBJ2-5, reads GAGVSQSPRYKVAKRGRDVALRCDSISGHVTLYWYRQTLGQGSEVLTYSQSDAQRDKSGRPSGRFSAERPERSVSTLKIQRTEQGDSAVYLCASTKEGGGLETQYFGPGTRLLVL.

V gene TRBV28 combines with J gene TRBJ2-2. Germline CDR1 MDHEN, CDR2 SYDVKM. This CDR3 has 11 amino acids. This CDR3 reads CASGDTGELFF.

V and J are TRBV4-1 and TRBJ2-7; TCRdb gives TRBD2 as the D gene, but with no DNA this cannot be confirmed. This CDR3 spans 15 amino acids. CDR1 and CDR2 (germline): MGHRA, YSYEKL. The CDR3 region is CASSQLRDWQYEQYF.

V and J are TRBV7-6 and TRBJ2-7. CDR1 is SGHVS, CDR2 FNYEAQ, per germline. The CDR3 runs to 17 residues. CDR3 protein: CASSLSSGVTGYYEQYF. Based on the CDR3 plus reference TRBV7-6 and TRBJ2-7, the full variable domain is GAGVSQSPRYKVTKRGQDVALRCDPISGHVSLYWYRQALGQGPEFLTYFNYEAQQDKSGLPNDRFSAERPEGSISTLTIQRTEQRDSAMYRCASSLSSGVTGYYEQYFGPGTRLTVT.

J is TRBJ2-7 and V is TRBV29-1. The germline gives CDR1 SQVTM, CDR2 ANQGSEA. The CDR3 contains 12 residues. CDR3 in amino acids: CSVRRGSYEQYF.

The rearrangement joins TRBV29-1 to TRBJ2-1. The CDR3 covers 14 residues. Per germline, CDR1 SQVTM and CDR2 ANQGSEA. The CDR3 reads CSVEVGSSYNEQFF.

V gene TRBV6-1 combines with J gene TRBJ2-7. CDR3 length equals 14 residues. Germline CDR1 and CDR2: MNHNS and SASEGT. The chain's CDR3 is CASSVGDSSYEQYF.